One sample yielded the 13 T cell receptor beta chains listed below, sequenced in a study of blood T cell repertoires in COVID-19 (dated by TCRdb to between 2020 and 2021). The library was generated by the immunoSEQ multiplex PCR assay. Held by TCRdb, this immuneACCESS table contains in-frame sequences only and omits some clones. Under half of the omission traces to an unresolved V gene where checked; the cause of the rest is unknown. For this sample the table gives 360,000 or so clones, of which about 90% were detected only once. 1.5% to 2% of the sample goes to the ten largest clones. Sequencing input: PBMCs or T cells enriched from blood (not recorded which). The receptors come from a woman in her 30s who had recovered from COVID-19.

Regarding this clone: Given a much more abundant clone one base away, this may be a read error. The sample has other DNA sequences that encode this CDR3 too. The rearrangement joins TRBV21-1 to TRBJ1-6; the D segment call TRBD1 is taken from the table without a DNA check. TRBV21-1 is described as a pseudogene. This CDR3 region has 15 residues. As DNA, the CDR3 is TGTGCCAGCAGCCAGAGACAGGGACGGCCTTCACCCCTTCACTTT. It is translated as CASSQRQGRPSPLHF.

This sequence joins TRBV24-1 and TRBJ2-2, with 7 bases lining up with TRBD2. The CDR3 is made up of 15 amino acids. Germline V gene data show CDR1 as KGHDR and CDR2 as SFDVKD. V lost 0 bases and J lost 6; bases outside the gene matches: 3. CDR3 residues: CATSDLARGAGELFF. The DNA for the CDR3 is TGTGCCACCAGTGATTTGGCTCGGGGGGCCGGGGAGCTGTTTTTT.

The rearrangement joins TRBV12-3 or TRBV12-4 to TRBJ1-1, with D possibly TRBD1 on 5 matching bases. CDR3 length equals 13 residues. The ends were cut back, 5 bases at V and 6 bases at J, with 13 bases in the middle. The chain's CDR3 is CASSAGFLAEAFF. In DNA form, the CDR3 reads TGTGCCAGCAGTGCAGGGTTCTTGGCTGAAGCTTTCTTT.

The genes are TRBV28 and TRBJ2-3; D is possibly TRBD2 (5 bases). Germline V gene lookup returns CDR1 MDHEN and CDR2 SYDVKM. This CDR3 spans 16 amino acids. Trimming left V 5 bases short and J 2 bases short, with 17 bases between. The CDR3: CASSQRLSGTTDTQYF. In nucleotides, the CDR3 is TGTGCCAGCAGTCAGAGACTCTCGGGAACCACAGATACGCAGTATTTT.

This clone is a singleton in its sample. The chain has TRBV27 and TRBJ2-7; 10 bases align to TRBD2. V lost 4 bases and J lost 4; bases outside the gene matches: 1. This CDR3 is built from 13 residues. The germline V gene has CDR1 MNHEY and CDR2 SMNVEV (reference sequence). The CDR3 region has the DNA TGTGCCAGCAGTTCTAGCGGGAGTTACGAGCAGTACTTC. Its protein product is CASSSSGSYEQYF.

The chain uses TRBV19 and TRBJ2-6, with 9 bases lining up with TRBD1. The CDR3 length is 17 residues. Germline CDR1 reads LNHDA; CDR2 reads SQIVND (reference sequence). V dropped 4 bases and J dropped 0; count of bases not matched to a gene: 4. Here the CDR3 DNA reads TGTGCCAGTAGTAACAGGGGGCGCCGCTCTGGGGCCAACGTCCTGACTTTC. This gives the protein CASSNRGRRSGANVLTF. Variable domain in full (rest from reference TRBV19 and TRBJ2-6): DGGITQSPKYLFRKEGQNVTLSCEQNLNHDAMYWYRQDPGQGLRLIYYSQIVNDFQKGDIAEGYSVSREKKESFPLTVTSAQKNPTAFYLCASSNRGRRSGANVLTFGAGSRLTVL.

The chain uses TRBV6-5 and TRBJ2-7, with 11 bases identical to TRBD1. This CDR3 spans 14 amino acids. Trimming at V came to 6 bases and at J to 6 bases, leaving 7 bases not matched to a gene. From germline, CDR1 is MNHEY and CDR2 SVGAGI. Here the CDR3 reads CASRRTGGSGEQYF. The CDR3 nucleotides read TGTGCCAGCAGAAGGACAGGGGGCTCTGGCGAGCAGTACTTC.

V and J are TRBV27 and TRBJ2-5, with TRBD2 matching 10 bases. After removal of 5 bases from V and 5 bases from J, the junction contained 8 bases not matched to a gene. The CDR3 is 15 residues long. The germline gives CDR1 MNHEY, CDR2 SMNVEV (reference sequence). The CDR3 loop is CASSLKAGGKETQYF. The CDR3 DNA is TGTGCCAGCAGTCTAAAAGCGGGAGGGAAGGAGACCCAGTACTTC.

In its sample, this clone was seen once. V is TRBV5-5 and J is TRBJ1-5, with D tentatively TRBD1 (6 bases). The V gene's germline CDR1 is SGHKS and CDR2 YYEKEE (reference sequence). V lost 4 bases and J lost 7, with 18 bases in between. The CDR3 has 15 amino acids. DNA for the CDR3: TGTGCCAGCAGCCCCTCGAGGGGCGGGGGCCAGCCCCAGCATTTT. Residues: CASSPSRGGGQPQHF.

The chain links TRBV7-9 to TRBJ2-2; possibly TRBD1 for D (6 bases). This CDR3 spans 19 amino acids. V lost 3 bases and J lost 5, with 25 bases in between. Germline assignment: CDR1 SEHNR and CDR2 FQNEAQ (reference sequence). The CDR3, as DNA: TGTGCCAGCAGCTTCCAGGACTCACACAGGGCATCGGGGACCGGGGAGCTGTTTTTT. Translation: CASSFQDSHRASGTGELFF.

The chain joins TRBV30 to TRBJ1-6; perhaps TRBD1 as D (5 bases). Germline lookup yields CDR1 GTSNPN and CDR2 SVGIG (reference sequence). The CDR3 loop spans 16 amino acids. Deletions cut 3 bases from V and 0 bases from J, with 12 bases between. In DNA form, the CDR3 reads TGTGCCTGGAGATTGCGGGGACCCTCCTATAATTCACCCCTCCACTTT. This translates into CAWRLRGPSYNSPLHF.

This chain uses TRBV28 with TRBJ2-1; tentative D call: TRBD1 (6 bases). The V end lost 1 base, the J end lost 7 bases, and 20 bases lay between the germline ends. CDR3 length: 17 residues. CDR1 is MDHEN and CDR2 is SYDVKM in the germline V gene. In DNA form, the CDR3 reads TGTGCCAGCAGTTTATCCCAGGGACATCCAAGTCGTAATGAGCAGTTCTTC. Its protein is CASSLSQGHPSRNEQFF.

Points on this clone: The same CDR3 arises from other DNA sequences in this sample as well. As DNA, the CDR3 is TGTGCCACGGCCGCTAGTTCCTATAATTCACCCCTCCACTTT. This encodes CATAASSYNSPLHF. V is TRBV27 and J is TRBJ1-6; no reliable D call. V was pared by 10 bases and J by 1 base, with 11 bases between. This CDR3 region has 14 residues. Germline V gene sequence: CDR1 MNHEY, CDR2 SMNVEV (reference sequence).